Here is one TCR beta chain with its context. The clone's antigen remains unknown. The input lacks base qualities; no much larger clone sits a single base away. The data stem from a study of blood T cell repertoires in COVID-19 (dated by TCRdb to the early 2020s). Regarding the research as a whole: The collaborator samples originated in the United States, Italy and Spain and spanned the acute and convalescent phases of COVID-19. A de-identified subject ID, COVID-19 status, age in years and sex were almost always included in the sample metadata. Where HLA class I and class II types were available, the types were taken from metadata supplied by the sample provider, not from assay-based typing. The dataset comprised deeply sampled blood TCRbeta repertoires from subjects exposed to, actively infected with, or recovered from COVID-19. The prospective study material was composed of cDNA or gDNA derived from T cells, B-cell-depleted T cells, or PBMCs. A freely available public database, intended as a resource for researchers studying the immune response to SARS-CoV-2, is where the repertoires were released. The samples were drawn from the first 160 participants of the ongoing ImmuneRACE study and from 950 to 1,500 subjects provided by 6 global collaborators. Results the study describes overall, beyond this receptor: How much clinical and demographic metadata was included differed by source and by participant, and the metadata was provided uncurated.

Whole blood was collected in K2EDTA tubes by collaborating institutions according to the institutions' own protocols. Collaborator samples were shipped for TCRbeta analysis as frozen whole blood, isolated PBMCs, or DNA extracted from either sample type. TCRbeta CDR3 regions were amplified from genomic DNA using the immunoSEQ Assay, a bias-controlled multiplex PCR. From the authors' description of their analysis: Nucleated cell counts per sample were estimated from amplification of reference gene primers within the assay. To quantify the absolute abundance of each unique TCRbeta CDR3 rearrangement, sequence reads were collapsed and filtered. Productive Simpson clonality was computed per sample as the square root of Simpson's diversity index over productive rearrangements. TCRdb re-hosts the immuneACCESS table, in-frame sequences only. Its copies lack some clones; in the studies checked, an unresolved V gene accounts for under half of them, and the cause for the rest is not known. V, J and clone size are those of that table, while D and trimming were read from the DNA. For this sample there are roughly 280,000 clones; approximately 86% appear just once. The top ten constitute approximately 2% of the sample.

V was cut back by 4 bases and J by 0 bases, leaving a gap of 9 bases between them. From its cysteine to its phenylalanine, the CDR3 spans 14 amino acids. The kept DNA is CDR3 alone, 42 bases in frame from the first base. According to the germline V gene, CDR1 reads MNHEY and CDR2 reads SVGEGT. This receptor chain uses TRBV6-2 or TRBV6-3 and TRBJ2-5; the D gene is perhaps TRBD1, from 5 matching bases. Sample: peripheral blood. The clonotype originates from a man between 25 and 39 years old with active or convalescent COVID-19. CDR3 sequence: CASSLKGYQETQYF. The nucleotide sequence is TGTGCCAGCAGTTTAAAGGGGTACCAAGAGACCCAGTACTTC.